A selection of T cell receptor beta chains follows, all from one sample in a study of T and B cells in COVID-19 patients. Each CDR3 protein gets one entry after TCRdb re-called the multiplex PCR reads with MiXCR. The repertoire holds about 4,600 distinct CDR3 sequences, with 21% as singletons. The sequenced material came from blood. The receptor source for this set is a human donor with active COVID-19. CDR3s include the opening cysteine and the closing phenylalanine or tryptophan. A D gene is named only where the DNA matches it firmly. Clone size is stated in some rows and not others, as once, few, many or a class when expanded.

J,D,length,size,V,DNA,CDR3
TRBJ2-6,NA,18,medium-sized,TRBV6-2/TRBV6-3,TGTGCCAGCAGTTACCGAATAGGCTCACACTCTGGGGCCAACGTCCTGACTTTC,CASSYRIGSHSGANVLTF
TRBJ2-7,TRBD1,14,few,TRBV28,TGTGCCAGCAGAAAACAGGGGGCCCCCTACGAGCAGTACTTC,CASRKQGAPYEQYF
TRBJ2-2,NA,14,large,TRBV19,TGTGCCAGTAGTATAGATCGGAGGACCGGGGAGCTGTTTTTT,CASSIDRRTGELFF
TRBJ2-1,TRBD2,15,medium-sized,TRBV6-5,TGTGCCAGCAGTAAGCTAGCGGGAGGGTACAATGAGCAGTTCTTC,CASSKLAGGYNEQFF
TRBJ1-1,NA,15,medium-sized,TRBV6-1,TGTGCCAGCTACCCTACGACTCTTCCGAGCACTGAAGCTTTCTTT,CASYPTTLPSTEAFF
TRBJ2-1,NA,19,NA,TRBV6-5,TGTGCCAGCAGTGTAGAGCTACGGCCAGGGGAACTCTCCTACAATGAGCAGTTCTTC,CASSVELRPGELSYNEQFF
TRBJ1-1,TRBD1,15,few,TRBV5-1,TGCGCCAGCAGCTTGGAGGGGGCGGGGGACACTGAAGCTTTCTTT,CASSLEGAGDTEAFF
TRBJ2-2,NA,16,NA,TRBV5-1,TGCGCCAGCAGCAAGACTCCGGGAGATATATCCGGGGAGCTGTTTTTT,CASSKTPGDISGELFF
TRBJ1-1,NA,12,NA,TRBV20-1,TGCAGTGTCTACAGGGTAGGCACTGAAGCTTTCTTT,CSVYRVGTEAFF
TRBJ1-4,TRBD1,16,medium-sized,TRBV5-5,TGTGCCAGCAGTAGGCAGGGGGTCTCAACTAATGAAAAACTGTTTTTT,CASSRQGVSTNEKLFF
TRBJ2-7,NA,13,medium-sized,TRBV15,TGTGCCACCAGCCCCCGCAGGTTATACGAGCAGTACTTC,CATSPRRLYEQYF
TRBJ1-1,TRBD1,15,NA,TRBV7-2,TGTGCCAGCAGCAGGGACAGGGTCGTTACCACTGAAGCTTTCTTT,CASSRDRVVTTEAFF
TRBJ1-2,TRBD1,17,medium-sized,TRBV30,TGTGCCTCTTATATAGAATCCGGGACAGGGGGGAGCTATGGCTACACCTTC,CASYIESGTGGSYGYTF
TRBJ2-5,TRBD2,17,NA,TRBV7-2,TGTGCCAGCAGCCGAGGGACTAGCGGGAGTGTCCAAGAGACCCAGTACTTC,CASSRGTSGSVQETQYF
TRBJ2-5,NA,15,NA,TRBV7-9,TGTGCCAGCAGCTTCGGTGGGGGGGCCGGGGAGACCCAGTACTTC,CASSFGGGAGETQYF
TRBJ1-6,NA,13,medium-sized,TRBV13,TGTGCCAGCAGCCGAACTATGGATTCACCCCTCCACTTT,CASSRTMDSPLHF
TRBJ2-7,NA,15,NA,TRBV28,TGTGCCAGCAGTTTATGGGACAGTAAGAACTACGAGCAGTACTTC,CASSLWDSKNYEQYF
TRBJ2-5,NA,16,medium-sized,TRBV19,TGTGCCAGTAGTATAGATGGGCGCCAGCCCCCGTTGGCCCAGTACTTC,CASSIDGRQPPLAQYF
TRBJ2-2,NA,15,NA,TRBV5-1,TGCGCCAGCAGCTTGGAGCTAGCGAGCACCGGGGAGCTGTTTTTT,CASSLELASTGELFF
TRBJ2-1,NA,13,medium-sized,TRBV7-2,TGTGCCAGCAGCTCGCTATCATGGAATGAGCAGTTCTTC,CASSSLSWNEQFF
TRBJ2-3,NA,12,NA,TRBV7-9,TGTGCCAGCAGCTGGGGGACAGATACGCAGTATTTT,CASSWGTDTQYF
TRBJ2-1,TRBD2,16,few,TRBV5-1,TGCGCCAGCAGCCCCAGACTAGCCTCTCTGGTCAATGAGCAGTTCTTC,CASSPRLASLVNEQFF
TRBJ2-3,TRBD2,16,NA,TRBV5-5,TGTGCCAGCAGCCCCCTTCCGGGGGGGGCCACAGATACGGAGTATTTT,CASSPLPGGATDTEYF
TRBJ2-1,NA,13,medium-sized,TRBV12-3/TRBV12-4,TGTGCCAGCACCTCAAGCTCCTACAATGAGCAGTTCTTC,CASTSSSYNEQFF
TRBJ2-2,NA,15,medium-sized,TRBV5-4,TGTGCCAGCAGCCCCGGCCCTGGGATAACCGGGGAGCTGTTTTTT,CASSPGPGITGELFF
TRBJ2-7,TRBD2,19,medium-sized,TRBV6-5,TGTGCCAGCAGCGATCCGGGACTAGCGGGGGGAAGATCTGTTCGCGAGCAGTACTTC,CASSDPGLAGGRSVREQYF
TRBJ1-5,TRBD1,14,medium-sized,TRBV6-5,TGTGCCAGCAGCAGGACAGGGGGCGTTCAGCCCCAGCATTTT,CASSRTGGVQPQHF
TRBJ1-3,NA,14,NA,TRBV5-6,TGTGCCAGCAGCTTGCTTGGCTCTGGAAACACCATATATTTT,CASSLLGSGNTIYF
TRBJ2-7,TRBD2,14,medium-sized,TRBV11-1,TGTGCCAGCAGCGGACTAGCGGGGGTGAACGAGCAGTACTTC,CASSGLAGVNEQYF
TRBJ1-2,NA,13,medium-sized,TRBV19,TGTGCCAGTTCACACAGTGGCGGCTCTGGCTACACCTTC,CASSHSGGSGYTF
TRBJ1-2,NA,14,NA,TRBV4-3,TGCGCCAGCAGCCAAGCGAGAGGCGGCTATGGCTACACCTTC,CASSQARGGYGYTF
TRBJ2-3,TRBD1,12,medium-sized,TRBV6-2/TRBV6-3,TGTGCCAGCAGTACAGGGGCAGATACGCAGTATTTT,CASSTGADTQYF
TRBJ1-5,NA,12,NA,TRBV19,TGTGCCAGTAGTATAGGGGATCAGCCCCAGCATTTT,CASSIGDQPQHF
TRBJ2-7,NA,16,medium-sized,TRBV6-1,TGTGCCAGCAGTGAAGCGCAAGACGGGACAACTTACGAGCAGTACTTC,CASSEAQDGTTYEQYF
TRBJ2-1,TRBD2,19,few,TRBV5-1,TGCGCCAGCAGCCCAGTGGGGACTAGCGGGGGGAGCTCCTACAATGAGCAGTTCTTC,CASSPVGTSGGSSYNEQFF
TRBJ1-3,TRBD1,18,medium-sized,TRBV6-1,TGTGCCAGCAGTGTACTACCGGGACAGGGCGTATTAGGAAACACCATATATTTT,CASSVLPGQGVLGNTIYF
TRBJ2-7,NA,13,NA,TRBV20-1,TGCAGTGCGCGGGGCTCGCTCTCCTACGAGCAGTACTTC,CSARGSLSYEQYF
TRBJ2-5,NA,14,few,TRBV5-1,TGCGCCAGCAGCTTGGTGGGTTTTCAAGAGACCCAGTACTTC,CASSLVGFQETQYF
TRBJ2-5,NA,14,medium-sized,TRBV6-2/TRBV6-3,TGTGCCAGCAGCCTCCGCCTGCTTGGGGAGACCCAGTACTTC,CASSLRLLGETQYF
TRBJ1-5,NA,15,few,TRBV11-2,TGTGCCAGCAGCTTAGAGTCAGGGTTCAATCAGCCCCAGCATTTT,CASSLESGFNQPQHF
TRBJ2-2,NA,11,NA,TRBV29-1,TGCAGCGTTGTTCAGGTCGGGGAGCTGTTTTTT,CSVVQVGELFF
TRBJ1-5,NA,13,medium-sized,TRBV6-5,TGTGCCAGCAGTAGGGACACCAATCAGCCCCAGCATTTT,CASSRDTNQPQHF
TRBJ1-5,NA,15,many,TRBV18,TGTGCCAGCTCACCGTTCCCCGTCGAAAATCAGCCCCAGCATTTT,CASSPFPVENQPQHF
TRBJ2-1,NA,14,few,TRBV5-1,TGCGCCAGCAGGAGTTCGAGCTCCTACAATGAGCAGTTCTTC,CASRSSSSYNEQFF
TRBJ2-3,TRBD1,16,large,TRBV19,TGTGCCAGTAGTACGACTGGGGGACAGCTCACAGATACGCAGTATTTT,CASSTTGGQLTDTQYF
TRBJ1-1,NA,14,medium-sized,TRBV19,TGTGCCAGCCCTGAGCCCGGGGGGCAGGTTGAAGCTTTCTTT,CASPEPGGQVEAFF
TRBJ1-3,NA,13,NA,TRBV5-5,TGTGCCAGCAGCTGGGGGGGGGGAAACACCATATATTTT,CASSWGGGNTIYF
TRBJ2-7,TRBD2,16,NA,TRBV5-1,TGCGCCAGCAGCTTGGGTTCTAGCGGGCGGACCTACGAGCAGTACTTC,CASSLGSSGRTYEQYF
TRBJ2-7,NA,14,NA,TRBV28,TGTGCCAGCAGTTGGGAGGGGGCTGGGTACGAGCAGTACTTC,CASSWEGAGYEQYF
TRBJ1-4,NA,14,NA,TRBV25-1,TGTGCCAGCAGTGGTGACATCTCTAATGAAAAACTGTTTTTT,CASSGDISNEKLFF
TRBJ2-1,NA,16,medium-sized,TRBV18,TGTGCCAGCTCACCAAGCCGCGGGCCAGGTGGAAATGAGCAGTTCTTC,CASSPSRGPGGNEQFF
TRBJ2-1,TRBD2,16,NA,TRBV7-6,TGTGCCAGCAGTTCCTTCGGGAGGAGCTCCTACAATGAGCAGTTCTTC,CASSSFGRSSYNEQFF
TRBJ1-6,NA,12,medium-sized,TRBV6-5,TGTGCCAGCAGTGCCCGGCGGTCACCCCTCCACTTT,CASSARRSPLHF
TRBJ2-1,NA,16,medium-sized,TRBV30,TGTGCCTGGAGTGACTCCGGGTGGGGCCTTCCAAGGACGCAGTTCTTC,CAWSDSGWGLPRTQFF
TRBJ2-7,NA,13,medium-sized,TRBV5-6,TGTGCCAGCAGCTTGCGGTACAGGGACGAGCAGTACTTC,CASSLRYRDEQYF